What follows are 5 T cell receptor beta chains derived from one specimen sequenced in a study of T cell responses to AZD1222 COVID-19 vaccine. The method was immunoSEQ multiplex PCR; TCRdb's version includes in-frame clones alone and lacks a portion of them. The repertoire holds about 94,000 clones, with around 85% as singletons. Specimen: peripheral blood, collected 28 days after the second AZD1222 dose. All receptors come from an adult who received the AZD1222 COVID-19 vaccine.

V usage is TRBV7-8 and J usage is TRBJ2-2; D remains unclear. CDR3 length: 14 residues. Germline-derived CDR1 and CDR2 are SGHVS and FQNEAQ. Trimming removed 3 bases at V and 4 bases at J, with 9 bases between. The DNA of the CDR3 is TGTGCCAGCAGCTTTTCAGGCCCCACCGGGGAGCTGTTTTTT. This encodes CASSFSGPTGELFF.

V is TRBV28 and J is TRBJ1-4; TRBD1 matches 7 bases. V lost 6 bases to trimming and J lost 7 bases; unmatched junction nucleotides: 8. Per the germline V gene, CDR1 is MDHEN and CDR2 is SYDVKM. The CDR3 is made up of 14 amino acids. CDR3 in DNA: TGTGCCAGCAGCTTCGACAGGGTGGTTGAAAAACTGTTTTTT. Translation gives CASSFDRVVEKLFF.

The genes are TRBV18 and TRBJ2-1; TRBD2 matches at 7 bases. After removal of 4 bases from V and 5 bases from J, the junction contained 5 bases not matched to a gene. Germline CDR1 and CDR2: KGHSH and LQKENI. The CDR3 is 14 residues long. The CDR3, as DNA: TGTGCCAGCTCACTGGGGACTACAGACAATGAGCAGTTCTTC. As protein: CASSLGTTDNEQFF.

The V and J genes are TRBV7-9 and TRBJ1-1; D uncertain. Germline CDR1 reads SEHNR; CDR2 reads FQNEAQ (reference sequence). V shed 10 bases and J shed 1 base, with 4 bases lying between them. The CDR3 extends over 10 amino acids. Here the CDR3 reads CAIGNTEAFF. CDR3 in DNA: TGTGCCATTGGGAACACTGAAGCTTTCTTT.

This chain uses TRBV7-9 with TRBJ2-7, with 10 bases that match TRBD2. CDR3 length: 14 amino acids. Germline CDR1 and CDR2: SEHNR and FQNEAQ (reference sequence). V trimming: 5 bases; J trimming: 4 bases; junction bases outside the gene matches: 5. The CDR3 region is CASSQTSGTYEQYF. The CDR3 DNA reads as TGTGCCAGCAGCCAAACTAGCGGGACATACGAGCAGTACTTC.